This T cell receptor beta chain was captured in a study of cytomegalovirus exposure and HLA in healthy donors (dated by TCRdb to the late 2010s). With regard to the full study: An earlier analysis of some 600 of the donors reported approximately 280 Gb of sequence data and 95 million to 130 million unique TCR beta sequences obtained from about 179 million T cells. An early release that covered fewer than 800 HLA-typed donors contained approximately 300 gigabases of sequencing data and 70 million to 100 million unique TCR sequences. Of the 350 to 450 genotyped donors, less than 90% were placed in the genetic ancestry cluster associated with self-reported Caucasian donors. The study aimed to test whether signatures of past pathogen exposure could be identified by cataloging public T cell receptors. The study profiled the T cell repertoires of approximately 700 subjects by immunosequencing and related them to cytomegalovirus serostatus. Besides the first cohort of roughly 640 subjects, a separate validation cohort made up of some 110 different subjects was used. High-throughput TCR immunosequencing, statistical association of individual TCRs with disease status, and machine learning were combined to predict cytomegalovirus infection status. A later analysis re-examined previously published TCR beta repertoires from about 670 donors and added high-resolution HLA genotyping to investigate patterns of TCR occurrence. Rather than using new phenotypic data, the later analysis identified candidate immune exposures from TCR beta sequences and from how often those sequences occurred across donors. An earlier analysis of several hundred of the donors applied high-throughput TCR beta sequencing to assess whether each TCR beta V gene segment acted as functional or pseudogenic. Donor age, sex, ethnicity and CMV serostatus were compiled alongside the repertoire data. In a later genetic analysis, genome-wide SNP genotypes for about three fifths of the roughly 670 donors were used, and that subset was treated as a discovery cohort. Every discovery cohort repertoire had been produced on one sequencing platform. HLA typing covered class I and class II loci at four-digit resolution. Typing coverage differed by locus: A, B, C, DRB1 and DQB1 were typed in roughly 620-640 donors, DQA1 in approximately 520, DPA1 in 606, and DPB1 in roughly 470. A few DR-DQ haplotypes were treated as single units for association and clustering because of strong linkage in the cohort. Across 300 to 400 genotyped donors of the cohort, an average of roughly 250,000 unique TCR beta nucleotide sequences per donor were sequenced, and roughly a sixth of those sequences were non-productive.

In total, just over 650 healthy bone marrow donors made up the cohort. At the time of sampling, all cohort members were nominally healthy, though unrecorded immune exposures were likely present. The donor was CMV seronegative and was included in the group of several hundred seronegative cohort members. A peripheral blood sample was provided by each donor, and peripheral blood mononuclear cells were used for TCR beta sequencing. Genomic DNA extraction from the blood cell samples was performed with the Qiagen DNeasy Blood Extraction Kit. Comment on this clone: The clone's antigen remains unknown. No much larger clone is present one base from it, and per-base qualities are unavailable.

V loses 6 bases, J loses 4 bases, and the germline ends lie 9 bases apart. Looking up the germline V gene (reference sequence) yields CDR1 MNHNY and CDR2 SVGAGI. The CDR3 spans 12 residues, from the cysteine through the phenylalanine. The entry retains the CDR3 DNA only, 36 bases that are in frame from base 1. Library prep was done by the immunoSEQ multiplex PCR assay. For the multiplex PCR, a mixture combining 60 forward primers for TCR Vbeta segments and 13 reverse primers for TCR Jbeta segments was used. A multiplex PCR assay on genomic DNA amplified the CDR3 region of rearranged TCR beta genes. The Illumina HiSeq System was used to sequence the amplified TCR beta libraries as 87-base-pair reads. On the authors' methods: Across the 670 or so repertoires, a later analysis counted 75 million to 90 million unique TCR beta chains, approximately 12 million of which were shared by at least two donors. To remove PCR and sequencing errors, raw reads were error-corrected and collapsed into unique sequences using a nearest-neighbor algorithm that merged closely related sequences. CDR3 sequences were aligned to IMGT reference sequences to assign V, D and J gene segments. Each retained sequence needed at least a six-nucleotide match to both a V gene segment and a J gene segment. A rearrangement counted as productive if the CDR3 had no stop codons and remained in frame with V and J, and every other rearrangement counted as non-productive. Following IMGT convention, CDR3 was defined as the stretch from the second conserved V-encoded cysteine to the conserved J-encoded phenylalanine. The earlier analysis of about 530 of the donors excluded any sequence lacking an unambiguous match to a single V gene segment. In an earlier analysis of approximately 560 of the donors, a V segment was called functional when productive rearrangements were above 56.7%, and segregating when the standard deviation between donors exceeded 5%. A statistical classification framework was built to diagnose cytomegalovirus status from the catalog of TCR beta chain sequences. In a later analysis, TCR nucleotide sequences were compared against IMGT/GENE-DB human TR gene sequences so that V and J genes could be assigned. Using the TCRdist pipeline, a later analysis assigned CDR3 sequences along with most-parsimonious VDJ recombination scenarios. A later analysis defined each TCR beta chain by its CDR3 amino acid sequence plus V-gene family, and excluded reads lacking a unique V-gene family. To address suspected cross-contamination and a sequencing artifact, a later analysis removed a few hundred highly shared, low-generation-probability nucleotide sequences. In a later analysis, a clonal expansion index was calculated for each public chain from normalized within-repertoire ranks of inferred template counts. Generation probabilities in a later analysis came from a VDJ recombination model fitted to out-of-frame rearrangements, and those results were checked against IGoR. Hypergeometric tests were used in a later analysis to score TCR-TCR, TCR-HLA and TCR-CMV co-occurrence, with a repertoire-size bias correction applied to the TCR pairs. A later analysis estimated false discovery rates by permuting HLA or CMV assignments 20 times. A later analysis grouped co-occurring TCRs with DBSCAN, adding TCRdist sequence similarity when clustering within HLA-allele-positive subsets. Repertoires with fewer than 30,000 or more than 120,000 public chains were left out of co-occurrence clustering, as were five repertoires with anomalous nucleotide sharing. This is the immuneACCESS table as TCRdb keeps it, with only in-frame sequences that have V and J called. A part of the clones is gone; compared with another copy, unresolved V genes explain less than half, and the rest is unexplained. D and trimming come from the DNA, and the V and J calls and clone size come from that table. The sample table holds around 130,000 clones, of which around 78% were seen once. The ten largest clones add up to about 1.8% of the sample.

The investigation overall reported the following: According to a later analysis, parvovirus B19, influenza, CMV and Epstein-Barr virus appeared linked to several top co-occurrence clusters. Immune exposure information for the cohort was limited to CMV serostatus. The study listed 150 to 200 TCR beta chains as associated with cytomegalovirus. When HLA alleles, especially DR and DQ, strongly co-occurred, TCR associations were difficult to assign to individual alleles. The authors suggested that the approach could potentially be extended to other disease states and immunological phenotypes. Correlated functional status among segregating V segments might reflect linkage disequilibrium, but an unknown experimental factor could not be ruled out. Because HLA typing was missing for some donors at each locus, association tests included only the typed subset. A further reported finding was that TCR beta sequences accurately predicted the HLA-A and HLA-B alleles for most subjects in the first cohort. An earlier analysis of some 560 of the donors showed that most TCR beta V segments appeared in productive rearrangements either about 90% or about 30% of the time, which broadly matched IMGT annotations. Only TCR beta chains were sequenced in this cohort, and the absence of alpha or paired-chain data limited detectable features. Most CMV-associated TCR beta chains appeared to be HLA-restricted in a later analysis, and the HLA associations seemed to be driven largely by CMV exposure. A few of the identified cytomegalovirus-associated TCR beta chains were confirmed in vitro to be specific for cytomegalovirus antigens. Most TCR sequences were observed very rarely across donors, whereas some public TCRs were present in many individuals. An association between a missense DCLRE1C variant and V-gene and J-gene trimming of TCR beta chains was found in a later genetic analysis and replicated in an independent cohort. At a false discovery rate of 0.05, a later analysis linked some 17,000 TCR beta sequences to specific HLA alleles. Over 15 rarely observed V segments, including chromosome 9 orphons, were excluded from the earlier analysis of several hundred of the donors because counts were too low. In a later analysis, HLA-associated TCR beta chains showed more clonal expansion and lower generation probabilities than non-associated chains that were equally common. Cytomegalovirus status was reported to be diagnosed by the classifier with high specificity and sensitivity in both the original and validation cohorts. In a later analysis, TCR association rates were found to vary across HLA loci, with the most associated TCRs seen for DRB1 alleles and the fewest for HLA-C alleles. Because the 87-base-pair reads could not distinguish some IMGT-functional V segments, including TRBV6-2 and TRBV6-3, those segments were excluded. The presence/absence analyses assumed that sequencing depth was roughly uniform across donors, and that assumption may not be true. A later genetic analysis reported fewer N-insertions in productive TCRs among donors in an Asian-associated ancestry cluster than the roughly 670-donor mean. A group of highly shared sequence variants was considered likely to be a technical artifact of the sequencing pipeline.

Sequenced material: PBMCs. This TCR was recovered from a woman between 45 and 65 years old in good health and CMV-seronegative. The sequence links TRBV6-6 to TRBJ1-2; the D gene is not confidently resolved. The nucleotides read TGTGCCAGCAGCTCGGTCATCTATGGCTACACCTTC. Its protein reads: CASSSVIYGYTF.